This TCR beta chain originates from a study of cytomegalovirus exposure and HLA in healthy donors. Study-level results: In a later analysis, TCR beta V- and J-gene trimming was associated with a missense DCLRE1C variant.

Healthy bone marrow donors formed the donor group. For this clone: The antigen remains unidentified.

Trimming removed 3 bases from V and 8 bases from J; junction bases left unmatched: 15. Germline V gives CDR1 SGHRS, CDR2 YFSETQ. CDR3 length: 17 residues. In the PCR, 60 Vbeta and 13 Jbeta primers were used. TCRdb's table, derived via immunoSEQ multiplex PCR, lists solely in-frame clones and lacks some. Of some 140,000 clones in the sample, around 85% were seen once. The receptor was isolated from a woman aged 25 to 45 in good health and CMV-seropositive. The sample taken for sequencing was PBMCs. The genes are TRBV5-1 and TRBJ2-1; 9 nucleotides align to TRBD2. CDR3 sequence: CASSSYNNFAGGDEQFF. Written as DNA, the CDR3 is TGCGCCAGCAGCTCTTATAACAACTTTGCGGGGGGGGATGAGCAGTTCTTC.